This is a list of T cell receptor beta chains from one sample in a study of T-cell reconstitution after alpha-beta-depleted transplantation in children. MiXCR, run by TCRdb on the PCR reads, gives a single entry per CDR3 protein. Counted here are some 440,000 distinct CDR3 sequences, about 16% occurring once; the ten biggest clones make up approximately 28%. The sample was PBMCs, mostly from graft donor cells, taken 360 days after TCRalphabeta/CD19-depleted stem cell transplant. Source of these receptors: a boy less than two years old who had a stem cell transplant for Wiskott-Aldrich syndrome, so the T cells may come from the graft donor. CDR3s include the opening cysteine and the closing phenylalanine or tryptophan. The D gene is left open where the match is weak. Only some rows state a clone size, as once, few, many or a class for expanded clones.

cdr3_aa cdr3_nt d_call j_call clone_size v_call
CASSRGTSGGLGYEQYF TGTGCCAGCAGCCGTGGGACTAGCGGGGGTCTCGGCTACGAGCAGTACTTC TRBD2 TRBJ2-7 few TRBV3-1
CASSFVSFYTDTQYF TGTGCCAGCAGCTTTGTCTCATTTTACACAGATACGCAGTATTTT NA TRBJ2-3 NA TRBV7-8
CASSSRGRMSYNEQFF TGTGCCAGCTCCTCCAGGGGGCGGATGTCCTACAATGAGCAGTTCTTC TRBD1 TRBJ2-1 NA TRBV6-2/TRBV6-3
CASSLGDTFRQFF TGTGCCAGCAGCTTAGGAGACACATTCAGGCAGTTCTTC NA TRBJ2-1 few TRBV7-2
CASSQVMGTKVNGYTF TGCGCCAGCAGCCAAGTGATGGGGACTAAAGTGAATGGCTACACCTTC NA TRBJ1-2 many TRBV4-1
CASSLRAGGFGTDTQYF TGTGCCAGCAGCTTACGAGCGGGGGGATTCGGCACAGATACGCAGTATTTT TRBD2 TRBJ2-3 many TRBV5-6
CASSLGGLQGAQETQYF TGCGCCAGCAGCTTGGGGGGCCTCCAGGGGGCACAAGAGACCCAGTACTTC TRBD1 TRBJ2-5 NA TRBV5-1
CASSPGTSGRAVGVETQYF TGTGCCAGCAGCCCCGGGACTAGCGGGAGGGCGGTAGGAGTGGAGACCCAGTACTTC TRBD2 TRBJ2-5 NA TRBV7-6
CSVTRDGTYEQYF TGCAGCGTGACCCGGGACGGGACCTACGAGCAGTACTTC NA TRBJ2-7 few TRBV29-1
CASSLRLAGELFF TGTGCCAGCAGCTTAAGACTAGCAGGAGAGCTGTTTTTT TRBD2 TRBJ2-2 NA TRBV11-2
CASSLCADYSGSFYEQYF TGCGCCAGCAGCCTATGTGCGGACTATAGCGGGAGTTTCTACGAGCAGTACTTC TRBD2 TRBJ2-7 few TRBV4-3
CATGTGGGNTIYF TGTGCCACCGGTACAGGAGGCGGAAACACCATATATTTT NA TRBJ1-3 NA TRBV15
CASSLYLGRATEAFF TGTGCCAGCAGCTTATATTTGGGGAGGGCCACTGAAGCTTTCTTT NA TRBJ1-1 few TRBV11-2
CASSYYPSGGSEQFF TGTGCCAGCAGTTACTACCCTAGCGGGGGTAGTGAGCAGTTCTTC TRBD2 TRBJ2-1 NA TRBV6-5
CSVEGDGNYGYTF TGCAGCGTTGAAGGGGATGGGAACTATGGCTACACCTTC NA TRBJ1-2 many TRBV29-1
CASSFSVPAGEQFF TGTGCCAGCAGCTTTTCGGTCCCCGCGGGTGAGCAGTTCTTC NA TRBJ2-1 few TRBV11-2
CASSYEDRETQYF TGTGCCAGCAGTTACGAGGACCGAGAGACCCAGTACTTC NA TRBJ2-5 few TRBV6-2/TRBV6-3
CASSLSLSGSAYEQYF TGTGCCAGCAGTTTATCCCTTAGCGGGAGCGCCTACGAGCAGTACTTC TRBD2 TRBJ2-7 NA TRBV12-3/TRBV12-4
CSARDGHLQETQYF TGCAGTGCTAGGGATGGACACCTCCAAGAGACCCAGTACTTC NA TRBJ2-5 NA TRBV20-1
CASSPQTGLTGEQYF TGTGCCAGCAGCCCCCAGACAGGGTTAACGGGCGAGCAGTACTTC TRBD1 TRBJ2-7 NA TRBV7-7
CASRGDRPANYGYTF TGTGCCAGCAGGGGAGACAGGCCGGCTAACTATGGCTACACCTTC NA TRBJ1-2 NA TRBV6-1
CASSSQTGTVPLNEQFF TGTGCCAGCAGCTCGCAAACCGGGACTGTACCCCTCAATGAGCAGTTCTTC NA TRBJ2-1 NA TRBV7-9
CSVVFGDSYEQYF TGCAGCGTTGTATTCGGGGATTCCTACGAGCAGTACTTC NA TRBJ2-7 few TRBV29-1
CASSQTTSVNIQYF TGTGCCAGCAGCCAGACAACTAGCGTAAACATTCAGTACTTC TRBD2 TRBJ2-4 NA TRBV4-2
CASSLLREPTDTQYF TGCGCCAGCAGCCTCCTTCGGGAGCCCACAGATACGCAGTATTTT NA TRBJ2-3 NA TRBV4-1